This T cell receptor beta chain was obtained from a study of T cell repertoires in cytomegalovirus infection (dated by TCRdb to about 2019). General notes on the study: The peptide stimulations were aimed at well-studied HLA-B-restricted epitopes as well as recently identified HLA-C-restricted CMV epitopes, whose presentation resists viral immunomodulation. Because public TCR beta signatures pointed to carriage of CMV infection together with the matching HLA type, the HLA type of each donor mattered for the analysis. General conclusions and limits of the study: In both this cohort and an independent cohort of 352 donors, the cumulative frequency of public TCR beta family members distinguished carriers of CMV infection plus the relevant HLA type. In the ex vivo response, HLA-C-restricted CMV-specific TCR beta clonotypes were dominant, and in two of eight donors the single most frequent clonotype came from this HLA-C-restricted group.

The instrument was an Illumina HiSeq 1500. The public reads were run again by TCRdb, first through fastp at Q25 and then through MiXCR, and only productive beta chains were kept. Every CDR3 protein is listed once, alongside the most common genes and DNA of its rows. The table for this sample lists 700,000 to 900,000 distinct CDR3 sequences; about 27% of them were counted only once. Under 15% of the sample goes to the ten largest clones. Reading the label with the study, this specimen's treatment or condition is: in vitro stimulation with specific CMV peptide epitopes to enrich CMV-specific T cells. As to this clonotype: The target of this receptor is not known. Per-base qualities were not stored, and no clone one base away is much larger.

The sequenced sample was cultured CD8+ T cells from PBMCs, obtained from culture after CMV antigen stimulation. This clonotype was obtained from a human donor in good health (CMV status not recorded). Some clones in this sample may be carry-over from other donors' samples.

The CDR3 loop reads CASSFIDSNQPQHF. In nucleotide form, the sequence is TGTGCCAGCAGTTTTATTGATAGCAATCAGCCCCAGCATTTT. Recombination connected TRBV27 to TRBJ1-5, with the D gene not clear enough to name. Relative to germline, V is 3 bases shorter and J is 0 bases shorter, with 6 bases between their ends. The germline V gene (reference sequence) specifies MNHEY as CDR1 and SMNVEV as CDR2. Spanning cysteine to phenylalanine, the CDR3 consists of 14 amino acids. The only DNA kept is the CDR3, 42 bases in frame from the first base.